The clone carrying this T cell receptor beta chain was recorded only once. V lost 5 bases and J 3 bases, leaving 5 bases between the germline ends. Germline V lookup: CDR1 KGHSH, CDR2 LQKENI. CDR3 length: 12 residues. This record belongs to a study of cytomegalovirus exposure and HLA in healthy donors. 60 Vbeta and 13 Jbeta primers were used in PCR. Using immunoSEQ multiplex PCR, the repertoire was profiled, and TCRdb retains in-frame clones only, with some absent. The sample contains about 140,000 clones, approximately 78% of which appear only once. The specimen sequenced was PBMCs. The chain is built from TRBV18 and TRBJ2-1, with D unclear. The sequence was collected from a woman between 40 and 55 years old in good health and CMV-seropositive. The CDR3 coding sequence is TGTGCCAGCTCATCCGGCTACAATGAGCAGTTCTTC. It is translated as CASSSGYNEQFF.